These 9 T cell receptor beta chains were all obtained from the same sample, sequenced in a study of blood T cell repertoires in COVID-19. Assay used: immunoSEQ multiplex PCR; TCRdb lists only in-frame clones, some missing. The sample gives roughly 60,000 clones, roughly 85% of which show up once; around 20% is in the top ten. Sequenced sample: peripheral blood. These receptors all come from a human donor in a cohort sampled during active COVID-19.

Within the sample, this clone is medium-sized. The gene calls are TRBV11-3 and TRBJ2-7; maybe TRBD2 (6 bases). V dropped 7 bases and J dropped 7 bases, with 23 bases sitting between them. The CDR3 is 15 residues long. The germline gives CDR1 SGHNT, CDR2 YENEEA. The CDR3 protein is CASTVPLGGTGEQYF. DNA of the CDR3: TGTGCCAGCACCGTCCCTCTGGGGGGTACGGGGGAGCAGTACTTC.

The chain couples TRBV7-2 to TRBJ2-1; 8 nucleotides align to TRBD2. CDR3 length: 15 amino acids. The V segment lost 5 bases and the J segment 3 bases; nucleotides outside the gene matches: 6. Germline lookup yields CDR1 SGHTA and CDR2 FQGNSA. CDR3 nucleotide sequence: TGTGCCAGCAGCCCGACTAGCGATGGCTACAATGAGCAGTTCTTC. Its translation: CASSPTSDGYNEQFF.

This chain joins TRBV6-2 or TRBV6-3 and TRBJ2-1; possibly TRBD2 for D (6 bases). This CDR3 spans 15 amino acids. Trimming stripped 5 bases from V and 5 bases from J, with 16 bases between. CDR1 and CDR2 (germline): MNHEY, SVGEGT. CDR3 nucleotides: TGTGCCAGCAGTCGGGAGCCGCCAATCCACAATGAGCAGTTCTTC. Its translation: CASSREPPIHNEQFF.

The table lists this clone with a few counts. The gene calls are TRBV15 and TRBJ2-1; D call uncertain. CDR3 length: 13 residues. Germline assignment: CDR1 LNHNV and CDR2 YYDKDF (reference sequence). V was shortened by 0 bases and J by 5 bases, with 5 bases between the two germline ends. CDR3 sequence: CATSRDQNNEQFF. The CDR3 DNA follows: TGTGCCACCAGCAGAGATCAAAACAATGAGCAGTTCTTC.

This sequence joins TRBV7-2 and TRBJ2-1; the D gene is possibly TRBD1 (8 bases). Germline V lookup: CDR1 SGHTA, CDR2 FQGNSA. The CDR3 spans 15 residues. With 5 bases removed from V and 4 bases from J, the gap between germline ends came to 15 bases. The CDR3 region is CASSQTGGVYNEQFF. The CDR3 DNA follows: TGTGCCAGCAGCCAAACAGGGGGGGTTTACAATGAGCAGTTCTTC.

This clone was observed a single time. This sequence joins TRBV7-8 and TRBJ1-3, with D perhaps TRBD1 (5 bases). V lost 5 bases to trimming and J lost 2 bases, with 16 bases between them. CDR1 and CDR2 from the germline V gene are SGHVS and FQNEAQ. This CDR3 region has 16 residues. The CDR3 nucleotides are TGTGCCAGCAGCCCTAGGGGCGCGAAGGCTGGAAACACCATATATTTT. Protein: CASSPRGAKAGNTIYF.

The chain carries TRBV18 and TRBJ2-7; TRBD2 matches at 11 bases. Germline assignment: CDR1 KGHSH and CDR2 LQKENI. The CDR3 consists of 15 residues. Losses at the gene ends were 6 bases for V and 2 bases for J; bases not matched to a gene: 6. In DNA form, the CDR3 reads TGTGCCAGCTCGACCACTAGCGGGGGAACCTACGAGCAGTACTTC. Amino acid sequence: CASSTTSGGTYEQYF.

About this clone: The same CDR3 is also encoded by other DNA sequences in this sample. The chain carries TRBV18 and TRBJ1-5, with a possible D match to TRBD1 (6 bases). This CDR3 spans 14 amino acids. Germline values: CDR1 KGHSH, CDR2 LQKENI. Trimming removed 6 bases at V and 1 base at J, with 10 bases between. CDR3 residues: CASSPGQSNQPQHF. The DNA of the CDR3 is TGTGCCAGCTCGCCCGGACAGAGCAATCAGCCCCAGCATTTT.

CDR3 DNA: TGTGCCAGCAGTTACACAGGGGTCGGGCATCAGCCCCAGCATTTT. Translated: CASSYTGVGHQPQHF. V gene TRBV6-5 combines with J gene TRBJ1-5; 7 positions match TRBD1. This CDR3 is 15 amino acids long. The V and J ends lost 2 bases and 5 bases, in that order; junction bases with no gene match: 6. CDR1 is MNHEY and CDR2 is SVGAGI in the germline V gene.